The 13 T cell receptor beta chains in this list originate from one sample, sequenced in a study of early T cells in non-severe SARS-CoV-2 infection. Each CDR3 protein is one row after TCRdb ran MiXCR on the 5' RACE reads. The sample shows about 70,000 distinct CDR3 sequences, 4.6% of them seen only once. The sample was whole blood, taken at baseline. The receptors were gathered from an adult who was a healthcare worker with PCR-confirmed SARS-CoV-2 infection or an uninfected control (not recorded which). The donor label of this sample is uncertain.

This clonotype has a handful of counts. This chain uses TRBV2 with TRBJ2-3, with D possibly TRBD2 on 6 matching bases. From germline, CDR1 is SNHLY and CDR2 FYNNEI. The CDR3 contains 14 residues. Trimming pared 4 bases from V and 5 bases from J, leaving 13 bases between. The chain's CDR3 is CASSGGLRGDTQYF. CDR3 coding DNA: TGTGCCAGCAGTGGGGGACTTCGTGGAGATACGCAGTATTTT.

This clonotype was seen a few times. The rearrangement joins TRBV10-3 to TRBJ2-1; D is unclear. Deletions cut 9 bases from V and 7 bases from J, with 19 bases between. The CDR3 totals 14 residues. Germline CDR1 ENHRY, CDR2 SYGVKD. The CDR3 loop is CAISPASGLNEQFF. DNA for the CDR3: TGTGCCATTTCTCCCGCATCAGGTTTAAATGAGCAGTTCTTC.

This clonotype has just a few counts. The chain uses TRBV6-2 or TRBV6-3 and TRBJ1-2; D is ambiguous. Germline values: CDR1 MNHEY, CDR2 SVGEGT. V was pared by 2 bases and J by 6 bases, with 16 bases between. The CDR3 runs to 15 residues. This chain's CDR3 is CASSYDRRDVDGYTF. CDR3 nucleotide sequence: TGTGCCAGCAGTTACGATAGGAGGGATGTAGATGGCTACACCTTC.

This clonotype was found many times. V gene TRBV7-9 combines with J gene TRBJ1-1; D is perhaps TRBD1 (5 bases). Germline V lookup: CDR1 SEHNR, CDR2 FQNEAQ (reference sequence). The ends were cut back, 5 bases at V and 0 bases at J, with 16 bases in the middle. CDR3 length: 16 residues. CDR3 coding DNA: TGTGCCAGCAGCCGGGACCTCCGGCCGATGAACACTGAAGCTTTCTTT. It is translated as CASSRDLRPMNTEAFF. Drawing the rest from reference TRBV7-9 and TRBJ1-1, the complete variable domain is DTGVSQNPRHKITKRGQNVTFRCDPISEHNRLYWYRQTLGQGPEFLTYFQNEAQLEKSRLLSDRFSAERPKGSFSTLEIQRTEQGDSAMYLCASSRDLRPMNTEAFFGQGTRLTVV.

This chain uses TRBV3-1 with TRBJ1-1, with 7 bases aligning to TRBD1. CDR3 length equals 15 residues. The germline gives CDR1 LGHDT, CDR2 YNNKEL (reference sequence). J was trimmed by 6 bases and V by 0 bases; bases with no gene match: 7. CDR3 residues: CASSQDRGGVSEAFF. Here the CDR3 DNA reads TGTGCCAGCAGCCAAGATAGAGGGGGCGTTTCTGAAGCTTTCTTT.

This clonotype has just a few counts. The chain links TRBV5-1 to TRBJ2-1; 8 bases fit TRBD2. Looked up from germline, CDR1 is SGHRS and CDR2 is YFSETQ. The CDR3 contains 15 residues. The trim removed 6 bases at V and 5 bases at J, leaving 10 bases unmatched. The CDR3, as DNA: TGCGCCAGCACACTTGGCGGGGGGAGTAACAATGAGCAGTTCTTC. It is translated as CASTLGGGSNNEQFF.

This clonotype was found many times. The rearrangement uses TRBV5-4 and TRBJ1-4; no firm D call. Germline values: CDR1 SGHNT, CDR2 YYREEE (reference sequence). There are 16 residues in the CDR3. Trimming cost V 4 bases and J 8 bases, with 21 bases left between them. The CDR3 DNA follows: TGTGCCAGCAGCGACGGGAGGGCAGAGATAGACGAAAAACTGTTTTTT. Protein: CASSDGRAEIDEKLFF.

This clonotype was found many times. The V and J genes are TRBV20-1 and TRBJ2-1, with 12 bases matching TRBD2. The trim removed 5 bases at V and 6 bases at J, leaving 5 bases unmatched. Germline V gives CDR1 DFQATT, CDR2 SNEGSKA (reference sequence). The CDR3 length is 14 residues. DNA of the CDR3: TGCAGTGCTGAGACTAGCGGGGGCCCCAATGAGCAGTTCTTC. Translated, it gives CSAETSGGPNEQFF.

This clonotype was observed at least ten times. The chain uses TRBV29-1 and TRBJ1-1; TRBD1 might be the D (5 bases). Germline loops: CDR1 SQVTM, CDR2 ANQGSEA. The CDR3 runs to 15 residues. V gave up 4 bases and J gave up 0 bases, with 15 bases separating them. The CDR3 protein is CSVVGGSGLNTEAFF. CDR3 in DNA: TGCAGCGTTGTTGGGGGTTCGGGCTTGAACACTGAAGCTTTCTTT. The full variable domain, completed using reference TRBV29-1 and TRBJ1-1, is SAVISQKPSRDICQRGTSLTIQCQVDSQVTMMFWYRQQPGQSLTLIATANQGSEATYESGFVIDKFPISRPNLTFSTLTVSNMSPEDSSIYLCSVVGGSGLNTEAFFGQGTRLTVV.

The chain combines TRBV2 with TRBJ2-3; TRBD1 or TRBD2 may be the D gene (5 bases each). This CDR3 has 15 amino acids. The germline V gene has CDR1 SNHLY and CDR2 FYNNEI. V was pared by 1 base and J by 2 bases, with 10 bases between. The CDR3 DNA reads TGTGCCAGCAGTGAAGGAGGGGACCCCACAGATACGCAGTATTTT. It is translated as CASSEGGDPTDTQYF.

CDR3 DNA: TGCGCCAGCAGAGGGACTAGCGGCCAAGAGACCCAGTACTTC. It codes for CASRGTSGQETQYF. This chain links TRBV5-1 with TRBJ2-5; 11 bases fit TRBD2. V lost 5 bases, J lost 1 base, and 1 base stayed unmatched. This CDR3 is built from 14 residues. Germline V gene data show CDR1 as SGHRS and CDR2 as YFSETQ.

V is TRBV10-3 and J is TRBJ1-4; D gene ambiguous. The CDR3 extends over 12 amino acids. In germline, CDR1 is ENHRY, CDR2 SYGVKD. The ends were cut back, 7 bases at V and 6 bases at J, with 9 bases in the middle. The CDR3 DNA sequence: TGTGCCATCACGAATGGGTATGAAAAACTGTTTTTT. Its protein product is CAITNGYEKLFF.

This clonotype was seen repeatedly, ten times or more. The chain is built from TRBV5-4 and TRBJ1-2; possibly TRBD1 for D (6 bases). The CDR3 runs 16 residues. Trimming cost V 6 bases and J 1 base, with 19 bases left between them. Per germline, CDR1 SGHNT and CDR2 YYREEE (reference sequence). The CDR3 loop reads CASTRQGQLINYGYTF. The CDR3 nucleotides read TGTGCCAGCACCCGGCAGGGGCAGCTTATTAACTATGGCTACACCTTC.